These T cell receptor beta chains were read from a single sample in a study of T cell responses to AZD1222 COVID-19 vaccine. Clones were read by immunoSEQ multiplex PCR, and TCRdb kept only the in-frame ones, dropping some. The repertoire holds about 83,000 clones, with roughly 88% as singletons. The sample consisted of peripheral blood, taken on day 0 of MenACWY control vaccination. The receptors come from an adult in good health. CDR3s include the opening cysteine and the closing phenylalanine or tryptophan. A D gene is named only where the DNA matches it firmly. The size field is filled for only some rows; it gives once, few, many or a size class.

v_gene	d_gene	abundance	j_gene	CDR3nt	CDR3aa
TRBV2	-	once	TRBJ2-7	TGTGCCAGCAGCGGACACGAGCAGTACTTC	CASSGHEQYF
TRBV7-2	-	-	TRBJ1-2	TGTGCCAGCAGCAAAGATCCAGGGGCCACCTGGTATGGCTACACCTTC	CASSKDPGATWYGYTF
TRBV6-2/TRBV6-3	-	-	TRBJ1-2	TGTGCCAGCAGCACCACCCGGGGACGGGTCTATGGCTACACCTTC	CASSTTRGRVYGYTF
TRBV7-2	-	-	TRBJ1-1	TGTGCCAGCAGCTTAGTCAGGGGAGGAAGTACTGAAGCTTTCTTT	CASSLVRGGSTEAFF
TRBV7-9	-	-	TRBJ2-2	TGTGCCAGCACCCAGGGGGTGGCGGGAGACACCGGGGAGCTGTTTTTT	CASTQGVAGDTGELFF
TRBV12-3/TRBV12-4	-	-	TRBJ1-1	TGTGCCAGCAGTTTTGGAGTTACTGAAGCTTTCTTT	CASSFGVTEAFF
TRBV7-2	-	once	TRBJ2-1	TGTGCCAGCAGCTTAGTGCAGTTGAACCGTAATGAGCAGTTCTTC	CASSLVQLNRNEQFF
TRBV28	TRBD1	once	TRBJ2-3	TGTGCCAGCAACGCGGGACAGGGAGTGGGCACAGATACGCAGTATTTT	CASNAGQGVGTDTQYF
TRBV24-1	-	few	TRBJ1-2	TGTGCCACCAGTGATTTCGAACAGAGCTATGGCTACACCTTC	CATSDFEQSYGYTF
TRBV11-2	-	once	TRBJ2-7	TGTGCCAGCAGCTTACTAGCGCTCCTCTACGAGCAGTACTTC	CASSLLALLYEQYF
TRBV3-1/TRBV3-2	-	-	TRBJ1-2	TGTGCCAGCAGCCAAGATGTCTATGGCTACACCTTC	CASSQDVYGYTF
TRBV21-1	-	once	TRBJ1-1	TGTGCCAGCAGGACGACTGAAGCTTTCTTT	CASRTTEAFF
TRBV4-1	TRBD2	-	TRBJ2-7	TGCGCCAGCAGCCAAGAGCGGGAGGTTGAGCAGTACTTC	CASSQEREVEQYF
TRBV3-1/TRBV3-2	-	-	TRBJ2-7	TGTGCCAGCAGCCAAGCGGGGGAAGGAGGTGAGCAGTACTTC	CASSQAGEGGEQYF
TRBV28	-	-	TRBJ1-5	TGTGCCAGCAGCTCGAGGGGTATGGGCAATCAGCCCCAGCATTTT	CASSSRGMGNQPQHF
TRBV6-5	-	-	TRBJ1-3	TGTGCCAGCAGTACCCGGACCTCTGGAAACACCATATATTTT	CASSTRTSGNTIYF
TRBV28	-	-	TRBJ1-5	TGTGCCAGCACCGGCAGGTCCTATCAGCCCCAGCATTTT	CASTGRSYQPQHF
TRBV18	-	-	TRBJ2-7	TGTGCCAGCTCACCCGGCAGGGAGCGGAGCTCCTACGAGCAGTACTTC	CASSPGRERSSYEQYF
TRBV24-1	-	-	TRBJ2-2	TGTGCCACCAGTGACGTCGGGGCCAGGGGGGACACCGGGGAGCTGTTTTTT	CATSDVGARGDTGELFF
TRBV16	-	-	TRBJ1-1	TGTGCCAGCAGCCGCCTTGAAGCTTTCTTT	CASSRLEAFF
TRBV30	-	-	TRBJ1-6	TGTGCCTGGAGTGTACTTTATGCCGCACCCCTCCACTTT	CAWSVLYAAPLHF
TRBV7-3	-	-	TRBJ2-6	TGTGCCAGCAGCGTCTCTGGGGCCAACGTCCTGACTTTC	CASSVSGANVLTF
TRBV10-3	-	-	TRBJ2-7	TGTGCCATCAGTGGTTCCCGACTAGTCTCCGAGCAGTACTTC	CAISGSRLVSEQYF
TRBV6-5	-	-	TRBJ2-1	TGTGCCAGCAGTTACTGGAGGGATGGGAATGAGCAGTTCTTC	CASSYWRDGNEQFF
TRBV6-5	-	-	TRBJ1-2	TGTGCCAGCAGTTCAAAAGGACGCGGAGATGGCTACACCTTC	CASSSKGRGDGYTF
TRBV28	TRBD1	once	TRBJ2-3	TGTGCCAGCAGTAACCGGGACAGCCCAGATACGCAGTATTTT	CASSNRDSPDTQYF
TRBV11-3	TRBD1	-	TRBJ1-1	TGTGCCAGCAGCTGGGGACAGGGGGCCGACACTGAAGCTTTCTTT	CASSWGQGADTEAFF
TRBV4-3	TRBD2	-	TRBJ2-3	TGCGCCAGCAGCCAAGATGAGCGGGGCCCCTCAGATACGCAGTATTTT	CASSQDERGPSDTQYF
TRBV28	-	-	TRBJ1-1	TGTGCCACCGAGATTAAGAACACTGAAGCTTTCTTT	CATEIKNTEAFF
TRBV6-5	-	few	TRBJ1-1	TGTGCCAGCGGGCAAGTGGGCACTGAAGCTTTCTTT	CASGQVGTEAFF